The 19 T cell receptor beta chains reported below all come from one sample, sequenced in a study of cytomegalovirus exposure and HLA in healthy donors. The PCR contained 60 Vbeta and 13 Jbeta primers. Using immunoSEQ multiplex PCR, the repertoire was profiled, and TCRdb retains in-frame clones only, with some absent. This table holds fewer than 150,000 clones, 76% found once. Sequencing was done on a sample of PBMCs. Every receptor here comes from a man aged 35 to 55 in good health and CMV-seronegative.

The chain links TRBV23-1 to TRBJ1-5, with unresolved D. Being an ORF, TRBV23-1 has a function that is uncertain. V lost 10 bases and J lost 5, with 21 bases in between. This CDR3 has 15 amino acids. The CDR3 nucleotides are TGCGCCATTCCGGAGGGTGGTGGTTCCGATCAGCCCCAGCATTTT. Translated: CAIPEGGGSDQPQHF.

This chain joins TRBV28 and TRBJ2-1; D perhaps matches TRBD1 (6 bases). The V end was cut by 7 bases, the J end by 2 bases, with 12 bases between. The CDR3 is 14 residues long. Germline CDR1 and CDR2: MDHEN and SYDVKM. CDR3 region: CASKKQGTYNEQFF. In nucleotides, the CDR3 is TGTGCCAGCAAAAAACAGGGTACCTACAATGAGCAGTTCTTC.

This clone was detected only once. The rearrangement joins TRBV4-2 to TRBJ2-7, with 9 bases matching TRBD2. Germline CDR1 is LGHNA and CDR2 is YNFKEQ. This CDR3 is 16 amino acids long. Trimming removed 1 base from V and 5 bases from J; junction bases left unmatched: 9. The CDR3 DNA reads TGTGCCAGCAGCCAAGGTAATAGCGGGAGCCTCGACGAGCAGTACTTC. The encoded protein is CASSQGNSGSLDEQYF.

The rearrangement links TRBV28 to TRBJ2-3; D ambiguous. The V end was cut by 10 bases, the J end by 6 bases, with 8 bases between. There are 10 residues in the CDR3. Looked up from germline, CDR1 is MDHEN and CDR2 is SYDVKM. CDR3 region: CATMTDTQYF. Here the CDR3 DNA reads TGTGCCACAATGACTGATACGCAGTATTTT.

This rearrangement joins TRBV6-5 to TRBJ1-2; 7 bases map to TRBD1. Germline lookup yields CDR1 MNHEY and CDR2 SVGAGI. V lost 2 bases, J lost 4 bases, and 7 bases stayed unmatched. The length of the CDR3 is 15 residues. CDR3 bases: TGTGCCAGCAGTTACGAAGGGGGCGCAGGCTATGGCTACACCTTC. Protein sequence: CASSYEGGAGYGYTF.

The genes are TRBV2 and TRBJ2-1; 8 positions agree with TRBD2. V shed 4 bases and J 10 bases; nucleotides not matched to a gene: 18. CDR3 length equals 17 residues. The germline gives CDR1 SNHLY, CDR2 FYNNEI. The CDR3 loop is CASSVRTVGVAGTEQFF. The CDR3 DNA reads TGTGCCAGCAGTGTTAGGACGGTGGGGGTAGCGGGGACCGAGCAGTTCTTC.

The rearrangement uses TRBV7-8 and TRBJ2-7, with 9 bases fitting TRBD2. Germline loops: CDR1 SGHVS, CDR2 FQNEAQ. Trimming removed 3 bases from V and 4 bases from J; junction bases left unmatched: 16. CDR3 length: 18 amino acids. CDR3 coding DNA: TGTGCCAGCAGCTTGCCCCTGTTCCGCGGGAGGGCCCTATACGAGCAGTACTTC. Amino acid sequence: CASSLPLFRGRALYEQYF.

The chain couples TRBV21-1 to TRBJ1-5; the DNA was not compared with TRBD1, the D call given in the table. TRBV21-1 is annotated as a pseudogene. The CDR3 is made up of 13 amino acids. This chain's CDR3 is CASLVGQQQPQHF. Here the CDR3 DNA reads TGTGCCAGCCTGGTAGGACAGCAGCAGCCCCAGCATTTT.

V is TRBV27 and J is TRBJ1-1, with unresolved D. Trimming removed 5 bases at V and 0 bases at J, with 10 bases between. The CDR3 is 14 residues long. Germline CDR1 is MNHEY and CDR2 is SMNVEV (reference sequence). In nucleotides, the CDR3 is TGTGCCAGCAGTCCAGGTTTACTGAACACTGAAGCTTTCTTT. This gives the protein CASSPGLLNTEAFF.

This chain joins TRBV7-2 and TRBJ2-1, with TRBD2 matching 10 bases. V lost 5 bases, J lost 4 bases, and 5 bases stayed unmatched. CDR1 SGHTA and CDR2 FQGNSA come from the germline V gene. The CDR3 contains 15 residues. The CDR3 here is CASSTSSGRYNEQFF. The CDR3 nucleotides read TGTGCCAGCAGCACTTCTAGCGGGAGATACAATGAGCAGTTCTTC. The whole variable domain, filled in from reference TRBV7-2 and TRBJ2-1, reads GAGVSQSPSNKVTEKGKDVELRCDPISGHTALYWYRQSLGQGLEFLIYFQGNSAPDKSGLPSDRFSAERTGGSVSTLTIQRTQQEDSAVYLCASSTSSGRYNEQFFGPGTRLTVL.

The J gene is TRBJ2-7, the V gene TRBV4-1; D may be TRBD2 (5 bases). The V end lost 0 bases, the J end lost 2 bases, and 17 bases lay between the germline ends. The CDR3 runs to 17 residues. From germline, CDR1 is MGHRA and CDR2 YSYEKL. CDR3 DNA sequence: TGCGCCAGCAGCCAAGATCCGGGAAAGATGCCCCCCTACGAGCAGTACTTC. It specifies CASSQDPGKMPPYEQYF.

The chain carries TRBV6-5 and TRBJ2-5; a possible D gene is TRBD1 (6 bases). The CDR3 spans 16 residues. Trimming stripped 4 bases from V and 5 bases from J, with 20 bases between. Germline V CDR1 and CDR2: MNHEY, SVGAGI. The CDR3 here is CASSFAGTNWGETQYF. The CDR3 nucleotides are TGTGCCAGCAGTTTCGCCGGGACAAATTGGGGGGAGACCCAGTACTTC.

The chain is built from TRBV27 and TRBJ1-5; 9 nucleotides line up with TRBD1. Germline values: CDR1 MNHEY, CDR2 SMNVEV (reference sequence). The CDR3 totals 14 residues. V shed 1 base and J 9 bases; nucleotides not matched to a gene: 4. The CDR3 bases are TGTGCCAGCAGTTTATTGGACAGGGGTGGGCCCCAGCATTTT. Residues: CASSLLDRGGPQHF.

The chain combines TRBV2 with TRBJ2-1; D perhaps matches TRBD2 (5 bases). CDR1 and CDR2 from the germline V gene are SNHLY and FYNNEI. The CDR3 spans 11 residues. DNA for the CDR3: TGTGCGACACTAGGCAGCGAAGAGCAGTTCTTC. Translating it yields CATLGSEEQFF.

This clone occurred a few times. J is TRBJ1-5 and V is TRBV6-5; the D is unclear. The germline V and J ends were trimmed by 6 bases and 3 bases, with 9 bases remaining between them. The CDR3 is 13 residues long. CDR1 and CDR2 (germline): MNHEY, SVGAGI. Here the CDR3 reads CASRHSLNQPQHF. CDR3 sequence (DNA): TGTGCCAGCAGACACAGTCTCAATCAGCCCCAGCATTTT.

A few counts support this clone. V usage is TRBV6-5 and J usage is TRBJ1-6, with D tentatively TRBD1 (6 bases). The germline V gene has CDR1 MNHEY and CDR2 SVGAGI. V was cut by 6 bases and J by 0 bases, with 9 bases left in between. The CDR3 totals 15 residues. For the CDR3, the DNA is TGTGCCAGCAGCAAGGACAGCTCCTATAATTCACCCCTCCACTTT. It specifies CASSKDSSYNSPLHF.

V and J are TRBV6-6 and TRBJ1-5; maybe TRBD1 (6 bases). CDR1 and CDR2 from the germline V gene are MNHNY and SVGAGI (reference sequence). With 6 bases removed from V and 2 bases from J, the gap between germline ends came to 14 bases. The CDR3 totals 15 residues. DNA for the CDR3: TGTGCCAGCAGCATCGACAGGTTGGGCAATCAGCCCCAGCATTTT. Translation gives CASSIDRLGNQPQHF.

This sequence joins TRBV4-1 and TRBJ1-4; weak D call: TRBD1 (6 bases). This CDR3 is built from 16 residues. Germline assignment: CDR1 MGHRA and CDR2 YSYEKL. V lost 0 bases and J lost 8, with 16 bases in between. In nucleotides, the CDR3 is TGCGCCAGCAGCCAAGATAGCCGGATCACAGGGGAAAAACTGTTTTTT. Encoded protein: CASSQDSRITGEKLFF.

The chain employs TRBV27 and TRBJ1-2; unclear D gene. The CDR3 runs to 13 residues. Trimming stripped 3 bases from V and 6 bases from J, with 11 bases between. In germline, CDR1 is MNHEY, CDR2 SMNVEV (reference sequence). In nucleotides, the CDR3 is TGTGCCAGCAGTTTTGGAACAGATCATGGCTACACCTTC. Amino acid sequence: CASSFGTDHGYTF.